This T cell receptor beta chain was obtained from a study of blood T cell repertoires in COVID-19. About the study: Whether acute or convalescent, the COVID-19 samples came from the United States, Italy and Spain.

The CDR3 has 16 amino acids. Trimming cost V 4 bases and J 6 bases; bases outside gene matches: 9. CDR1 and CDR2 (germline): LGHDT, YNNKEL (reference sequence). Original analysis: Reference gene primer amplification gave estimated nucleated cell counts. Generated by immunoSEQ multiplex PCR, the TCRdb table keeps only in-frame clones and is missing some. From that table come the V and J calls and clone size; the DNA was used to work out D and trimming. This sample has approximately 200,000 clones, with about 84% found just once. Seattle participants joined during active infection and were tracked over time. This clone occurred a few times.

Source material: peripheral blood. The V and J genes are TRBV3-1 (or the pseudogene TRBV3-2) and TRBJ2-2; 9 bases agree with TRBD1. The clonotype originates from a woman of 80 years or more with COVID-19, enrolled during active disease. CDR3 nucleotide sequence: TGTGCCAGCAGCCGGACCGGGACAGGGTCAGCCGGGGAGCTGTTTTTT. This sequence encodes CASSRTGTGSAGELFF.